This T cell receptor beta chain emerged from a study of shared clonotypes between healthy human individuals. Broader study findings: Generation probability values for non-shared clonotypes were lower than those for clonotypes shared by all four donors. Naive subsets generally exceeded memory subsets in estimated richness. Represented diversity, genetic and exposure-history alike, was limited by few donors.

Concerning this clone itself: Its antigen is not known.

The CDR3 is 14 amino acids. V was clipped by 0 bases and J by 0 bases, with 3 bases between them. Germline V gene data show CDR1 as MNHEY and CDR2 as SMNVEV (reference sequence). The table came from immunoSEQ multiplex PCR; TCRdb's copy has only in-frame clones and leaves some out. The top ten hold 0.36% of the sample, which has 1,400,000 or so clones, roughly 98.5% seen once. This TCR was recovered from a man under 40 in good health. Material for sequencing was naive CD4+ T cells sorted from blood. The subset: CD45RA+ positively selected. This rearrangement joins TRBV27 to TRBJ1-3; D unclear. CDR3 DNA: TGTGCCAGCAGTTTATCGAGCTCTGGAAACACCATATATTTT. Its translation: CASSLSSSGNTIYF.